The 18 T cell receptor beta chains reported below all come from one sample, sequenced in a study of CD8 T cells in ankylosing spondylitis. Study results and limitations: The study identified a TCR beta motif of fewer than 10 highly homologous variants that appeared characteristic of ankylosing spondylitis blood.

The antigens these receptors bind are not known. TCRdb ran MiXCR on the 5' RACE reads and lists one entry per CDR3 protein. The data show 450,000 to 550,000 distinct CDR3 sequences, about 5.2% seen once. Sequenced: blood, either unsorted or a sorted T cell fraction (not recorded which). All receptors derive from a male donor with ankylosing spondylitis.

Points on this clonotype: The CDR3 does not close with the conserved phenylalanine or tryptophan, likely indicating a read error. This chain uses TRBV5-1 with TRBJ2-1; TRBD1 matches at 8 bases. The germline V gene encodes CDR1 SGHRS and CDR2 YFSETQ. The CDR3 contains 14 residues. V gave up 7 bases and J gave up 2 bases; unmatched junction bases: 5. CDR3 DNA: TGCGCCAGCGGCTACAGGGGGACCTACAATGAGCAGTTCTCC. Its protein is CASGYRGTYNEQFS.

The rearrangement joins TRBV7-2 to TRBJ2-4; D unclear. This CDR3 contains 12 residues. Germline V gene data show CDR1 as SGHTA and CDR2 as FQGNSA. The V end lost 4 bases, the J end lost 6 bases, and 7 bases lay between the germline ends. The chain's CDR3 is CASSSLGNIQYF. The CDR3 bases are TGTGCCAGCAGCTCGCTAGGAAACATTCAGTACTTC.

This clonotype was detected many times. CDR3 nucleotide sequence: TGTGCCAGCAGTTTCGAACAGGGGTTAGCCGGGGAGCTGTTTTTT. Residues: CASSFEQGLAGELFF. The J gene is TRBJ2-2, the V gene TRBV27; the match to TRBD1 covers 7 bases. V shed 3 bases and J 6 bases; nucleotides not matched to a gene: 7. CDR1 and CDR2 (germline): MNHEY, SMNVEV (reference sequence). This CDR3 is 15 amino acids long.

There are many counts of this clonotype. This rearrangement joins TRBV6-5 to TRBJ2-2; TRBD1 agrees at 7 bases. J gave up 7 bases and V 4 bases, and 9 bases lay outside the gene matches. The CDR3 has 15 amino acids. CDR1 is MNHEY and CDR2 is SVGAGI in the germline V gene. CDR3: CASSLQGSLVGELFF. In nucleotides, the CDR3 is TGTGCCAGCAGTTTACAGGGGTCCTTGGTCGGGGAGCTGTTTTTT.

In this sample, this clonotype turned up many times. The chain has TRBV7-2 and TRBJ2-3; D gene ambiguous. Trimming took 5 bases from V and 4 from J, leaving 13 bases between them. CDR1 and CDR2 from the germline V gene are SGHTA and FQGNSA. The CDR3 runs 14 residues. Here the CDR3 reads CASSPPSRPDTQYF. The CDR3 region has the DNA TGTGCCAGCAGCCCTCCTTCCAGGCCAGATACGCAGTATTTT.

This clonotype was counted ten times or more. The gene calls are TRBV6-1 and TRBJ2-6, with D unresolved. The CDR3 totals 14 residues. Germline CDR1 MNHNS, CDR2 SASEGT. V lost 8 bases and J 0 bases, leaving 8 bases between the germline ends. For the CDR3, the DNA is TGTGCCAGCCTAATCAGCTCTGGGGCCAACGTCCTGACTTTC. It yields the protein CASLISSGANVLTF.

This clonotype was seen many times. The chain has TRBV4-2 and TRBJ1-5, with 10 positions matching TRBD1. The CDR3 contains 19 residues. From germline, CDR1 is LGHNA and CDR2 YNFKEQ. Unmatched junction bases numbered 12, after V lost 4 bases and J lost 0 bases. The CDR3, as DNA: TGTGCCAGCAGCCGCCTCGGGACAGGGGAGATTTATAGCAATCAGCCCCAGCATTTT. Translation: CASSRLGTGEIYSNQPQHF.

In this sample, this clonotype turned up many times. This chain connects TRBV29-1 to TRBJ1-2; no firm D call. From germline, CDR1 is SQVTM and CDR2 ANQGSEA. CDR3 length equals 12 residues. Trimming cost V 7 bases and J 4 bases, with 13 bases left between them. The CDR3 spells CSESRVTYGYTF. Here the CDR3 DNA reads TGCAGCGAAAGTCGGGTTACCTATGGCTACACCTTC.

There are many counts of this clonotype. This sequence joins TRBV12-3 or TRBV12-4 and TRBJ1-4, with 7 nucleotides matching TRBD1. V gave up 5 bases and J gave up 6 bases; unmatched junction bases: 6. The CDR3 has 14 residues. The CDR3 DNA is TGTGCCAGCAGTGCCGACAGGGTTGATGAAAAACTGTTTTTT. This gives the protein CASSADRVDEKLFF.

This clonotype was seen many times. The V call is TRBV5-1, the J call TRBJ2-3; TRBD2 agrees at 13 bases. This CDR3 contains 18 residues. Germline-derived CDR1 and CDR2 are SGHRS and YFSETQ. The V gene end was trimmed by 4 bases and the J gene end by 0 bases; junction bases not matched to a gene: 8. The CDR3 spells CASSIGTSGASSTDTQYF. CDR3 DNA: TGCGCCAGCAGCATAGGGACTAGCGGGGCTTCTAGCACAGATACGCAGTATTTT.

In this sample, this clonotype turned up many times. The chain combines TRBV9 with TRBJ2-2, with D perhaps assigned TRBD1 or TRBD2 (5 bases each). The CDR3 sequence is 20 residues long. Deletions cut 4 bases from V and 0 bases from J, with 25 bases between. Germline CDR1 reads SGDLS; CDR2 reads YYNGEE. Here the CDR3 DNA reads TGTGCCAGCAGCTCACACCTCCCTGGGACCGCCGATTCGAACACCGGGGAGCTGTTTTTT. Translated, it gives CASSSHLPGTADSNTGELFF.

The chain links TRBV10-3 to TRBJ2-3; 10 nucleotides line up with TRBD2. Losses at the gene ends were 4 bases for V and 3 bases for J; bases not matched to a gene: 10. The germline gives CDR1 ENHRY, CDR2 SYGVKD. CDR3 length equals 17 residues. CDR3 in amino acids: CAISAPPGLASTDTQYF. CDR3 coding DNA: TGTGCCATCAGTGCCCCTCCGGGACTAGCGTCGACAGATACGCAGTATTTT.

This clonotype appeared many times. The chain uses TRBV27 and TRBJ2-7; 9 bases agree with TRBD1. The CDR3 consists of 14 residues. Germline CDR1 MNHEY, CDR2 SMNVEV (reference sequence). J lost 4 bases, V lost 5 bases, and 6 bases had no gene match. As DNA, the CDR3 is TGTGCCAGCAGTAAGAGGACAGGGGAGTACGAGCAGTACTTC. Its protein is CASSKRTGEYEQYF.

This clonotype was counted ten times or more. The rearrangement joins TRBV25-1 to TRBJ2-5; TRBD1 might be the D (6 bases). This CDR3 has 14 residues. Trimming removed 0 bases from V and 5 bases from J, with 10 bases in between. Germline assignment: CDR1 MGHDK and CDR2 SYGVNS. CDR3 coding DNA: TGTGCCAGCAGTGAATATACAGGGAAGGAGACCCAGTACTTC. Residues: CASSEYTGKETQYF.

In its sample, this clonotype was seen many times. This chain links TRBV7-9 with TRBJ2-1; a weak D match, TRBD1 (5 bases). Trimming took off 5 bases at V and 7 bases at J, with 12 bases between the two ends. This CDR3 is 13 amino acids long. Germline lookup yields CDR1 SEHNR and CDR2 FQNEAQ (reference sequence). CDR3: CASSQSGSNEQFF. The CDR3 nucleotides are TGTGCCAGCAGCCAATCAGGGTCTAATGAGCAGTTCTTC.

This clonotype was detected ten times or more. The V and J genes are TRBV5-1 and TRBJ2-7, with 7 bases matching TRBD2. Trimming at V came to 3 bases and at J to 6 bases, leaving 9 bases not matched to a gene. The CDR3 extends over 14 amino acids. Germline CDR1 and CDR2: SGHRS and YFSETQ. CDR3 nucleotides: TGCGCCAGCAGCTGGGGGGGTACCGCCGCCGAGCAGTACTTC. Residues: CASSWGGTAAEQYF.

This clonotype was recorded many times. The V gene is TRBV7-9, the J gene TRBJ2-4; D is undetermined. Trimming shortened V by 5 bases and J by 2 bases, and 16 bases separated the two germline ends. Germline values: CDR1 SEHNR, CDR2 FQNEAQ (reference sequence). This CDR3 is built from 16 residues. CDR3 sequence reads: CASSEEPLTPKNIQYF. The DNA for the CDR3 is TGTGCCAGCAGCGAAGAGCCCCTGACCCCCAAAAACATTCAGTACTTC.

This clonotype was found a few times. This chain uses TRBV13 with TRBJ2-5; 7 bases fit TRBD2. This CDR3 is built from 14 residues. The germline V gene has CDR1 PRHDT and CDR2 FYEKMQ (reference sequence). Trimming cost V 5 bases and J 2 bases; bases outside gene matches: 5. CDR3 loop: CASSPEAGQETQYF. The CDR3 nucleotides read TGTGCCAGCAGCCCGGAAGCGGGACAAGAGACCCAGTACTTC.